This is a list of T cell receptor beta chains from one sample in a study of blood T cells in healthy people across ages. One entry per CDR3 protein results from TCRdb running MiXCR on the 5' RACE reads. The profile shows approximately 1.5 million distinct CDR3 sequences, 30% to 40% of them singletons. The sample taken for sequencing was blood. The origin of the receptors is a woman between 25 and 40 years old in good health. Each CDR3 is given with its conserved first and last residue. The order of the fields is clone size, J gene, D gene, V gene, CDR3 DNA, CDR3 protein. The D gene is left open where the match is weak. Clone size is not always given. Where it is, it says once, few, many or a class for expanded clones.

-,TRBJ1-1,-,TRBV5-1,TGCGCCAGCAGCTTGAATGGGGCGAACACTGAAGCTTTCTTT,CASSLNGANTEAFF
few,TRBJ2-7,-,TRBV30,TGTGCCTGGAGTGAAAAGTACGAGCAGTACTTC,CAWSEKYEQYF
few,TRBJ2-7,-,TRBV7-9,TGTGCCACCGAGGGAGACTCCTACGAGCAGTACTTC,CATEGDSYEQYF
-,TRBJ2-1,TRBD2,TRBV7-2,TGTGCCAGCAGCCACCAGGGGAGCGGGGGGTTATACAATGAGCAGTTCTTC,CASSHQGSGGLYNEQFF
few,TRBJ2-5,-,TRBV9,TGTGCCAGCAGCGAGAGTGGGGGGAGGAGTGAGACCCAGTACTTC,CASSESGGRSETQYF
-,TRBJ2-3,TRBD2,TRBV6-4,TGTGCCAGCCGTGAAGGAGGAGCGGGGGGTACGCAGTATTTT,CASREGGAGGTQYF
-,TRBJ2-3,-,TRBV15,TGTGCCACCAGCCGCTGGCTTTCCTCCAAGGATACGCAGTATTTT,CATSRWLSSKDTQYF
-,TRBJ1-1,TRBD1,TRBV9,TGTGCCAGCAGCGGACCCGACAGGGGGCCGACTGAAGCTTTCTTT,CASSGPDRGPTEAFF
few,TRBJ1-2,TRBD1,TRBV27,TGTGCCAGCAGTTTCGCAGGGGGTGTTGGCTACACCTTC,CASSFAGGVGYTF
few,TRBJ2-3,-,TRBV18,TGTGCCAGCTCACCAGGGGTTCTTACAGATACGCAGTATTTT,CASSPGVLTDTQYF
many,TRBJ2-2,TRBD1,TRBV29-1,TGCAGCGTTGTGACCGGGACAGACCCCCTAGGAACCGGGGAGCTGTTTTTT,CSVVTGTDPLGTGELFF
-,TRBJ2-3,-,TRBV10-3,TGTGCCGGCGGCGGCAGCACAGATACGCAGTATTTT,CAGGGSTDTQYF
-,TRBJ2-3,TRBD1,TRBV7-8,TGTGCCAACAGCTTAGAATTATATGGTGACAGGGCTAGCACAGATACGCAGTATTTT,CANSLELYGDRASTDTQYF
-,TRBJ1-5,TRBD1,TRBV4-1,TGCGCCAGCAGCCAAGATTGGGAGACAGGGGTTATTCAGCCCCAGCATTTT,CASSQDWETGVIQPQHF
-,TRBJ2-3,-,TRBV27,TGTGCCAGCAGTCCACCTGGAGGAGCGTATACGCAGTATTTT,CASSPPGGAYTQYF
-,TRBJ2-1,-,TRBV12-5,TGTGCTAGTGGTTTGGGTTCCGGGAGCTCCTACAATGAACAGTTCTTC,CASGLGSGSSYNEQFF
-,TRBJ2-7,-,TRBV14,TGTGCCAGCAGCCAAGTCGGGACGGGGGAACACGAGCAGTACTTC,CASSQVGTGEHEQYF
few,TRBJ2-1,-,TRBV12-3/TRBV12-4,TGTGCCAGCAGATATAGACTACTCCGTGAGCAGTTCTTC,CASRYRLLREQFF
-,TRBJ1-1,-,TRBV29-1,TGCAGCGTTGAAGTCGGCCGGTTGAACGCTGAAGCTTTCTTT,CSVEVGRLNAEAFF
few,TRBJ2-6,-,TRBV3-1,TGTGCCAGCAGCCAAGAATACGTAGCGCTGGGGGCCAACGTCCTGACTTTC,CASSQEYVALGANVLTF
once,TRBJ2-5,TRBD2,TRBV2,TGTGCCAGCAGTGACCGGACCACTAGCGGGAGCGAGACCCAGTACTTC,CASSDRTTSGSETQYF
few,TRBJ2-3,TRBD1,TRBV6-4,TGTGCCAGCTACAAGGACAGGGGGCGGGCAGATACGCAGTATTTT,CASYKDRGRADTQYF
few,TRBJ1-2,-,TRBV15,TGTGCCACCAGCAGAGAGACAGGTGGTGGCTACACCTTC,CATSRETGGGYTF
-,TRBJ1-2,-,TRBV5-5,TGTGCCAGCAGGAGTGGTTCCGGGGTATACTATGGCTACACCTTC,CASRSGSGVYYGYTF
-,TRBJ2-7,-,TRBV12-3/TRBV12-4,TGTGCCAGCAGTTGGGGACTTATTCCGGACGAGCAGTACTTC,CASSWGLIPDEQYF
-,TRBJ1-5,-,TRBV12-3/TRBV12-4,TGTGCCAGTAAATTGGGTTTGGGCAATCAGCCCCAGCATTTT,CASKLGLGNQPQHF
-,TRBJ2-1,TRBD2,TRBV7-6,TGTGCCAGCACCTTGTTCAGCGGGGAGCGATCCTACAATGAGCAGTTCTTC,CASTLFSGERSYNEQFF
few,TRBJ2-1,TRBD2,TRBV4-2,TGTGCCAGCAGCCAAGGCCTAGCGGGGGTTGGAAATGAGCAGTTCTTC,CASSQGLAGVGNEQFF
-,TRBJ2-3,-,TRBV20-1,TGCAGTGCTAGTGGCCGGCGGTCCGGTCCCACAGATACGCAGTATTTT,CSASGRRSGPTDTQYF
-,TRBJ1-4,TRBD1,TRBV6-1,TGTGCCATTCGACAGGGAATGGAAAAACTGTTTTTT,CAIRQGMEKLFF
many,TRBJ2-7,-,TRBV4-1,TGCGCCAGCAGCCAAGGCTGGGGGGGCCGCTACGAGCAGTACTTC,CASSQGWGGRYEQYF
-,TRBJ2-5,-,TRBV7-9,TGTGCCAGCAGCTTAGATCCCTACGAGCGGTACTTC,CASSLDPYERYF
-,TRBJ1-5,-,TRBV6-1,TGTGCCAGCAACAGACCCCTACAGCCCCAGCATTTT,CASNRPLQPQHF
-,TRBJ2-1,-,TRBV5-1,TGCGCCAGCAGCTTGAGCCAGGGCTCCTACAATGAGCAGTTCTTC,CASSLSQGSYNEQFF
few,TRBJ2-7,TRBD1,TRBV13,TGTGCCAGCAGCCCCGGGACAGTCCACTCCTACGAGCAGTACTTC,CASSPGTVHSYEQYF
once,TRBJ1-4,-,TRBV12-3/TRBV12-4,TGTGCCAGTGGGGGCCAACTCGGAGAAAAACGGTTTTTT,CASGGQLGEKRFF
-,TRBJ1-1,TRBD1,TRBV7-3,TGTGCCAGCAGCCGGGACAGTGACACTGAAGCTTTCTTT,CASSRDSDTEAFF
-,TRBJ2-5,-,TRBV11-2,TGTGCCAGCAGCTTTCCCGAGGAGAGGGAGCAGTACTTC,CASSFPEEREQYF
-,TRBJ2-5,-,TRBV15,TGTGCCACCAGCAGAGATAGGATCGAGGAGACCCAGTACTTC,CATSRDRIEETQYF
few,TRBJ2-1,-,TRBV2,TGTGCCAGCAGGGCGGACGGGCCCTCTTTCTACAATGAGCAGTTCTTC,CASRADGPSFYNEQFF
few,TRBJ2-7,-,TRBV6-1,TGTGCCAGCGTCTACCAAGCCGAAGGGACTTACGAGCAGTACTTC,CASVYQAEGTYEQYF
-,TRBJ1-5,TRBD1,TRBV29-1,TGCAGCGTTGCGGGACAGGGGCAGCCCCAGCATTTT,CSVAGQGQPQHF
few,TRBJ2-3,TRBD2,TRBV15,TGTGCCACCAGCCCAGCGGGGAGGGCAGATACGCAGTATTTT,CATSPAGRADTQYF
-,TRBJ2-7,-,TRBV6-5,TGTGCCAGTCGAAGGGAGGGGGCGTACGAGCAGTACTTC,CASRREGAYEQYF
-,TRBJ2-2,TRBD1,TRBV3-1,TGTGCCAGCAGCCAAAACAGGGGGACCAACACCGGGGAGCTGTTTTTT,CASSQNRGTNTGELFF
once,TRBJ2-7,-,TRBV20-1,TGCAGTGCTAGGGCAGGGGCGTTGGACGAGCAGTACTTC,CSARAGALDEQYF
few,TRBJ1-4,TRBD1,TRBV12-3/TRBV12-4,TGTGCCAGCAGCGACGGGGACAGGAATGAAAAACTGTTTTTT,CASSDGDRNEKLFF
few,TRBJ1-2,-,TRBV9,TGTGCCAGCAGCGCTACCGGGACCGTAGACTATGGCTACACCTTC,CASSATGTVDYGYTF